This entry lists 20 T cell receptor beta chains sequenced from one sample in a study of blood T cell repertoires in COVID-19. The data were produced by immunoSEQ multiplex PCR, yet TCRdb's version contains in-frame clones alone and is incomplete. The sample carries almost 400,000 clones, around 87% recorded once. Sequencing used peripheral blood. The receptors come from a woman aged 60-70 years with COVID-19, enrolled during active disease.

This rearrangement joins TRBV5-1 to TRBJ1-3, with TRBD1 as a possible D gene (5 bases). Trimming removed 7 bases from V and 2 bases from J, with 10 bases in between. The CDR3 runs 13 residues. Germline CDR1 is SGHRS and CDR2 is YFSETQ. CDR3 protein: CASSVGAGNTIYF. For the CDR3, the DNA is TGCGCCAGCTCGGTAGGGGCTGGAAACACCATATATTTT.

This clone was counted between two and nine times. The chain couples TRBV19 to TRBJ1-2; the match to TRBD1 covers 9 bases. V trimming: 6 bases; J trimming: 8 bases; junction bases outside the gene matches: 4. Germline V CDR1 and CDR2: LNHDA, SQIVND (reference sequence). The CDR3 is 12 amino acids. CDR3 bases: TGTGCCAGTAGGGACAGGGGTCGGGGCTACACCTTC. This encodes CASRDRGRGYTF. The variable domain in full, with the rest retrieved from reference TRBV19 and TRBJ1-2, is DGGITQSPKYLFRKEGQNVTLSCEQNLNHDAMYWYRQDPGQGLRLIYYSQIVNDFQKGDIAEGYSVSREKKESFPLTVTSAQKNPTAFYLCASRDRGRGYTFGSGTRLTVV.

V usage is TRBV10-1 and J usage is TRBJ1-5, with 7 bases that match TRBD1. Germline values: CDR1 WNHNN, CDR2 SYGVQD (reference sequence). V lost 6 bases and J lost 6; bases outside the gene matches: 11. CDR3 length: 15 amino acids. DNA of the CDR3: TGCGCCAGCAGGAGAGGGGGCACAGGGAGTCAGCCCCAGCATTTT. It translates to CASRRGGTGSQPQHF.

V gene TRBV11-3 combines with J gene TRBJ2-7; 9 bases line up with TRBD1. The CDR3 is made up of 16 amino acids. Trimming removed 5 bases from V and 5 bases from J; junction bases left unmatched: 13. In germline, CDR1 is SGHNT, CDR2 YENEEA. DNA for the CDR3: TGTGCCAGCAGCCCGAGGGGACAGGGTGGATTCGACGAGCAGTACTTC. Protein sequence: CASSPRGQGGFDEQYF.

The chain has TRBV13 and TRBJ1-1; the D gene is possibly TRBD1 (5 bases). CDR3 length equals 12 residues. From germline, CDR1 is PRHDT and CDR2 FYEKMQ (reference sequence). Trimming shortened V by 4 bases and J by 4 bases, and 7 bases separated the two germline ends. CDR3 protein: CASSYRITEAFF. The CDR3, as DNA: TGTGCCAGCAGCTACAGGATCACTGAAGCTTTCTTT.

This clone was detected once. The chain is built from TRBV12-3 or TRBV12-4 and TRBJ2-7, with D possibly being TRBD2 (6 bases). Deletions cut 5 bases from V and 2 bases from J, with 10 bases between. The CDR3 covers 13 residues. The CDR3 loop reads CASSPGVTYEQYF. The CDR3 region has the DNA TGTGCCAGCAGTCCGGGGGTTACCTACGAGCAGTACTTC.

The gene calls are TRBV7-9 and TRBJ1-1, with 10 bases that match TRBD1. V lost 5 bases and J lost 4; bases outside the gene matches: 7. The CDR3 spans 15 residues. CDR1 and CDR2 from the germline V gene are SEHNR and FQNEAQ (reference sequence). In DNA form, the CDR3 reads TGTGCCAGCAGCCAATCCGGGACAGGGGTCACTGAAGCTTTCTTT. As protein: CASSQSGTGVTEAFF. The full variable domain, its missing parts supplied by reference TRBV7-9 and TRBJ1-1, is DTGVSQNPRHKITKRGQNVTFRCDPISEHNRLYWYRQTLGQGPEFLTYFQNEAQLEKSRLLSDRFSAERPKGSFSTLEIQRTEQGDSAMYLCASSQSGTGVTEAFFGQGTRLTVV.

CDR3 sequence: CASRAGQQTSEGYTF. For the CDR3, the DNA is TGTGCCAGCAGGGCGGGACAGCAAACATCGGAGGGCTACACCTTC. The chain uses TRBV28 and TRBJ1-2; TRBD1 matches 7 bases. Germline CDR1 reads MDHEN; CDR2 reads SYDVKM. CDR3 length: 15 residues. J lost 8 bases, V lost 6 bases, and 15 bases had no gene match.

V and J are TRBV4-1 and TRBJ2-3, with TRBD1 matching 7 bases. Germline V gives CDR1 MGHRA, CDR2 YSYEKL. After removal of 5 bases from V and 7 bases from J, the junction contained 12 bases not matched to a gene. The CDR3 spans 15 residues. CDR3 residues: CASSFDRVASNTQYF. The CDR3 nucleotides are TGCGCCAGCAGCTTCGACAGGGTTGCGTCGAATACGCAGTATTTT.

The chain has TRBV5-4 and TRBJ2-6; D is possibly TRBD1 (6 bases). The CDR3 totals 17 residues. V was clipped by 4 bases and J by 0 bases, with 14 bases between them. Looked up from germline, CDR1 is SGHNT and CDR2 is YYREEE (reference sequence). CDR3 bases: TGTGCCAGCAGCAGAGCGAAACAGGGCTCTGGGGCCAACGTCCTGACTTTC. Translation: CASSRAKQGSGANVLTF.

The rearrangement links TRBV30 to TRBJ1-3; D might be TRBD1 (6 bases). Germline V gives CDR1 GTSNPN, CDR2 SVGIG (reference sequence). V shed 0 bases and J shed 2 bases, with 8 bases lying between them. CDR3 size: 14 residues. As DNA, the CDR3 is TGTGCCTGGAGTGTAGGGACACCTGGAAACACCATATATTTT. Translating it yields CAWSVGTPGNTIYF.

This chain uses TRBV4-1 with TRBJ1-1, with D perhaps TRBD1 (6 bases). Trimming shortened V by 1 base and J by 6 bases, and 12 bases separated the two germline ends. This CDR3 has 14 residues. The germline V gene encodes CDR1 MGHRA and CDR2 YSYEKL. CDR3 in amino acids: CASSQGGHKAEAFF. The DNA of the CDR3 is TGCGCCAGCAGCCAAGGGGGACATAAAGCTGAAGCTTTCTTT.

A few counts support this clone. J is TRBJ1-5 and V is TRBV27, with 10 bases that match TRBD1. V dropped 6 bases and J dropped 7; count of bases not matched to a gene: 12. CDR3 size: 16 residues. CDR1 is MNHEY and CDR2 is SMNVEV in the germline V gene (reference sequence). CDR3 in amino acids: CASRDSGTGEGQPQHF. CDR3 bases: TGTGCCAGCAGGGACTCCGGGACAGGGGAGGGACAGCCCCAGCATTTT.

V gene TRBV11-3 combines with J gene TRBJ2-1; 8 positions agree with TRBD1. The length of the CDR3 is 16 residues. V gave up 5 bases and J gave up 0 bases; unmatched junction bases: 6. Germline V CDR1 and CDR2: SGHNT, YENEEA. The CDR3, as DNA: TGTGCCAGCAGCCGCAGGGGGCAAAGCTCCTACAATGAGCAGTTCTTC. Protein sequence: CASSRRGQSSYNEQFF.

The J gene is TRBJ1-2, the V gene TRBV2; TRBD1 might be the D (5 bases). V lost 5 bases and J lost 4, with 11 bases in between. CDR1 and CDR2 from the germline V gene are SNHLY and FYNNEI. There are 13 residues in the CDR3. This CDR3 is CASSQGFTYGYTF. The CDR3 DNA sequence: TGTGCCAGCAGTCAGGGCTTCACCTATGGCTACACCTTC.

The chain carries TRBV9 and TRBJ1-2; D unclear. This CDR3 is built from 14 residues. Trimming left V 2 bases short and J 5 bases short, with 13 bases between. Germline CDR1 reads SGDLS; CDR2 reads YYNGEE. CDR3 sequence: CASSVSQLSYGYTF. The CDR3 DNA follows: TGTGCCAGCAGCGTCTCCCAGTTGTCTTATGGCTACACCTTC.

The V and J genes are TRBV6-5 and TRBJ1-3, with D unresolved. With 2 bases removed from V and 0 bases from J, the gap between germline ends came to 8 bases. Germline V gene data show CDR1 as MNHEY and CDR2 as SVGAGI. The CDR3 totals 15 residues. The CDR3 DNA is TGTGCCAGCAGTTACACCCGGGGCTCTGGAAACACCATATATTTT. Its translation: CASSYTRGSGNTIYF.

The V and J genes are TRBV1 and TRBJ2-2; TRBD1 is the table's D call, not checked against the DNA. TRBV1 is reported as a pseudogene. The CDR3 extends over 16 amino acids. Here the CDR3 reads CTSSQGQGLNTGELFF. The CDR3 DNA reads TGCACCAGCAGCCAGGGACAGGGTTTGAACACCGGGGAGCTGTTTTTT.

The chain employs TRBV25-1 and TRBJ2-6; 9 bases map to TRBD1. The V segment lost 5 bases and the J segment 4 bases; nucleotides outside the gene matches: 6. CDR3 length equals 16 residues. The germline gives CDR1 MGHDK, CDR2 SYGVNS. In DNA, the CDR3 is TGTGCCAGCAGTCCCGGGACAGGGTTCGGGGCCAACGTCCTGACTTTC. It specifies CASSPGTGFGANVLTF. The full variable domain, with the rest looked up from reference TRBV25-1 and TRBJ2-6, is EADIYQTPRYLVIGTGKKITLECSQTMGHDKMYWYQQDPGMELHLIHYSYGVNSTEKGDLSSESTVSRIRTEHFPLTLESARPSHTSQYLCASSPGTGFGANVLTFGAGSRLTVL.

The chain carries TRBV3-1 (or the pseudogene TRBV3-2) and TRBJ2-7, with 7 nucleotides matching TRBD1. V lost 4 bases and J lost 2; bases outside the gene matches: 11. CDR1 is LGHDT, CDR2 YNNKEL, per germline (reference sequence). The CDR3 totals 16 residues. The CDR3 DNA reads as TGTGCCAGCAGCCGCTACACCGGGACAGACACCTACGAGCAGTACTTC. This codes for CASSRYTGTDTYEQYF.